This TCR beta chain was recorded in a study of shared clonotypes between healthy human individuals. Terminally differentiated effector memory CD45RA+ cells were excluded by CCR7 positive selection of CD45RO-negative cells. Details on this clone: Antigen specificity is unknown.

Method: immunoSEQ multiplex PCR; TCRdb's copy keeps in-frame clones and lacks some. The table records around 580,000 clones, roughly 98% of them present only once. The CDR3 runs 14 residues. V shed 2 bases and J shed 0 bases, with 8 bases lying between them. CDR1 is SGHNT, CDR2 YYREEE, per germline (reference sequence). The study's findings and limits: The study found lower generation probabilities in non-shared clonotypes than in those shared by all four donors.

This clonotype was sampled from a man aged 30 to 45 in good health. The specimen was naive CD8+ T cells sorted from blood. V usage is TRBV5-4 and J usage is TRBJ1-1; D perhaps matches TRBD1 (5 bases). CDR3 coding DNA: TGTGCCAGCAGCTTCGTAGGGGTGAACACTGAAGCTTTCTTT. It yields the protein CASSFVGVNTEAFF.